One and the same sample provided the 31 T cell receptor beta chains below, sequenced in a study of neurological immune-mediated disorders. Using its own MiXCR run on the 5' RACE reads, TCRdb lists one record per CDR3 protein. The data show tens of thousands of distinct CDR3 sequences, less than 5.5% seen once. Sequencing was carried out using PBMCs. These TCRs come from a man younger than 45 with multiple sclerosis.

Ten or more counts support this clonotype. V gene TRBV27 combines with J gene TRBJ2-4; D gene ambiguous. This CDR3 has 13 amino acids. Germline values: CDR1 MNHEY, CDR2 SMNVEV (reference sequence). The V gene lost 5 bases and the J gene lost 4 bases, with 9 bases spanning the gap. CDR3 bases: TGTGCCAGCAGTAGTTGGGGTAAAAACATTCAGTACTTC. Translating gives CASSSWGKNIQYF.

The gene calls are TRBV3-1 and TRBJ2-7; weak D call: TRBD2 (5 bases). Germline assignment: CDR1 LGHDT and CDR2 YNNKEL (reference sequence). The CDR3 contains 14 residues. Trimming left V 4 bases short and J 3 bases short, with 13 bases between. CDR3 nucleotide sequence: TGTGCCAGCAGCCTCCCCGGGATAGGCTACGAGCAGTACTTC. Translation gives CASSLPGIGYEQYF.

This clonotype has at least ten counts. The V call is TRBV14, the J call TRBJ2-3, with unresolved D. This CDR3 has 15 residues. V was pared by 2 bases and J by 0 bases, with 9 bases between. Germline CDR1 and CDR2: SGHDN and FVKESK. The CDR3 DNA is TGTGCCAGCAGCCAAAACCTGATAAGCACAGATACGCAGTATTTT. This translates into CASSQNLISTDTQYF.

This clonotype was observed many times. This sequence joins TRBV14 and TRBJ2-5, with TRBD1 identical over 11 bases. The CDR3 runs to 16 residues. After removal of 1 base from V and 5 bases from J, the junction contained 6 bases not matched to a gene. Germline CDR1 and CDR2: SGHDN and FVKESK. CDR3 coding DNA: TGTGCCAGCAGCCAAGTCGGACAGGGGGCTTCTGAGACCCAGTACTTC. Protein sequence: CASSQVGQGASETQYF.

The sample holds many counts of this clonotype. This sequence joins TRBV18 and TRBJ2-7; TRBD1 agrees at 9 bases. Losses at the gene ends were 4 bases for V and 6 bases for J; bases not matched to a gene: 4. Germline lookup yields CDR1 KGHSH and CDR2 LQKENI. CDR3 length: 13 amino acids. CDR3 nucleotides: TGTGCCAGCTCACGGGTGGACAGGGGCGAGCAGTACTTC. This sequence encodes CASSRVDRGEQYF.

In this sample, this clonotype turned up many times. The chain employs TRBV5-1 and TRBJ1-2, with a weak D call TRBD1 (6 bases). The ends were cut back, 2 bases at V and 6 bases at J, with 14 bases in the middle. The CDR3 contains 14 residues. Germline CDR1 reads SGHRS; CDR2 reads YFSETQ. The CDR3 is CASSLSGAINGYTF. DNA of the CDR3: TGCGCCAGCAGCTTATCGGGGGCGATCAATGGCTACACCTTC.

This clonotype was recorded at least ten times. This chain uses TRBV20-1 with TRBJ2-7; tentative D call: TRBD1 (6 bases). Germline assignment: CDR1 DFQATT and CDR2 SNEGSKA (reference sequence). The V end lost 5 bases, the J end lost 3 bases, and 17 bases lay between the germline ends. This CDR3 region has 14 residues. CDR3 protein: CSARPTGMNYEQYF. CDR3 sequence (DNA): TGCAGTGCTCGCCCGACAGGTATGAACTACGAGCAGTACTTC.

This clonotype was observed a few times. The rearrangement links TRBV7-6 to TRBJ2-2; no clear D. Looked up from germline, CDR1 is SGHVS and CDR2 is FNYEAQ. This CDR3 is 15 amino acids long. V was clipped by 3 bases and J by 5 bases, with 13 bases between them. This chain's CDR3 is CASSFFPRRTGELFF. CDR3 DNA: TGTGCCAGCAGCTTTTTTCCCAGGAGAACCGGGGAGCTGTTTTTT.

The sample holds one count of this clonotype. A single base separates this from a much larger clone, so it may be a read error. The chain has TRBV7-9 and TRBJ1-1; D might be TRBD1 (5 bases). V lost 5 bases to trimming and J lost 12 bases, with 16 bases between them. The CDR3 length is 12 residues. Looked up from germline, CDR1 is SEHNR and CDR2 is FQNEAQ (reference sequence). The DNA of the CDR3 is TGTGCCAGCAGCCCGTGGGGGGAGGCAACTTTCTTT. Its protein is CASSPWGEATFF.

This clonotype appeared many times. V gene TRBV10-1 combines with J gene TRBJ1-2, with D possibly TRBD1 on 6 matching bases. CDR3 size: 16 residues. V gave up 1 base and J gave up 1 base, with 13 bases separating them. The germline CDR1 and CDR2 sequences are WNHNN and SYGVQD (reference sequence). In nucleotides, the CDR3 is TGCGCCAGCAGTGAGTGGGGGGCCGACTTTAACTATGGCTACACCTTC. Protein product: CASSEWGADFNYGYTF.

This clonotype came up many times. The chain is built from TRBV5-1 and TRBJ2-7; TRBD1 matches 9 bases. In germline, CDR1 is SGHRS, CDR2 YFSETQ. J gave up 3 bases and V 3 bases, and 10 bases lay outside the gene matches. CDR3 length: 16 amino acids. In DNA form, the CDR3 reads TGCGCCAGCAGCTCAGAGTCCGGGACAGGGATCTACGAGCAGTACTTC. Its protein product is CASSSESGTGIYEQYF.

This clonotype was observed at least ten times. This chain connects TRBV6-6 to TRBJ1-1, with D unclear. The CDR3 length is 13 residues. The V and J ends lost 6 bases and 1 base respectively, with 9 bases between them. CDR1 and CDR2 from the germline V gene are MNHNY and SVGAGI (reference sequence). Here the CDR3 DNA reads TGTGCCAGCAGGTTGGAACGGAACACTGAAGCTTTCTTT. It encodes CASRLERNTEAFF.

In this sample, this clonotype turned up many times. The CDR3: CASSLLAGAYNEQFF. In DNA form, the CDR3 reads TGCGCCAGCAGCCTACTAGCGGGGGCCTACAATGAGCAGTTCTTC. The chain carries TRBV5-1 and TRBJ2-1, with 11 nucleotides matching TRBD2. Germline CDR1 reads SGHRS; CDR2 reads YFSETQ. Trimming removed 4 bases from V and 2 bases from J; junction bases left unmatched: 2. This CDR3 is built from 15 residues.

The sample holds many counts of this clonotype. The rearrangement joins TRBV20-1 to TRBJ2-1; 7 nucleotides line up with TRBD1. With 2 bases clipped from V and 6 bases from J, the junction kept 13 bases outside the gene matches. The CDR3 extends over 16 amino acids. Looked up from germline, CDR1 is DFQATT and CDR2 is SNEGSKA (reference sequence). CDR3 in amino acids: CSARRLGTVEINEQFF. The CDR3 coding sequence is TGCAGTGCTAGACGTTTAGGGACAGTTGAGATCAATGAGCAGTTCTTC.

This clonotype showed up many times. The chain combines TRBV6-6 with TRBJ2-7; the match to TRBD1 covers 9 bases. CDR1 is MNHNY, CDR2 SVGAGI, per germline (reference sequence). There are 14 residues in the CDR3. With 1 base clipped from V and 6 bases from J, the junction kept 4 bases outside the gene matches. CDR3 loop: CASSYYRGPPEQYF. CDR3 bases: TGTGCCAGCAGTTACTACAGGGGGCCCCCCGAGCAGTACTTC.

This clonotype was seen many times. The chain uses TRBV4-1 and TRBJ1-1; 8 nucleotides agree with TRBD1. Germline-derived CDR1 and CDR2 are MGHRA and YSYEKL. The trim removed 1 base at V and 0 bases at J, leaving 1 base unmatched. The CDR3 is 15 residues long. The CDR3 loop is CASSQGQGMNTEAFF. Here the CDR3 DNA reads TGCGCCAGCAGCCAAGGACAGGGGATGAACACTGAAGCTTTCTTT.

This clonotype showed up many times. CDR3 residues: CASSEAGIEQFF. The CDR3 DNA sequence: TGTGCCAGCAGCGAGGCGGGGATTGAGCAGTTCTTC. The gene calls are TRBV7-2 and TRBJ2-1; maybe TRBD2 (6 bases). CDR3 size: 12 residues. Deletions cut 5 bases from V and 9 bases from J, with 11 bases between. Per the germline V gene, CDR1 is SGHTA and CDR2 is FQGNSA.

A note on this clonotype: Being one base from a much bigger clone, this may be a read error. V usage is TRBV7-6 and J usage is TRBJ2-3, with 14 nucleotides matching TRBD2. This CDR3 spans 16 amino acids. CDR1 and CDR2 (germline): SGHVS, FNYEAQ. V lost 5 bases to trimming and J lost 2 bases; unmatched junction nucleotides: 3. CDR3 DNA: TGTGCCAGCAGCCCGACTAGCGGGGGGGCCACAGATACGCAGTATTTT. Protein product: CASSPTSGGATDTQYF.

This clonotype has at least ten counts. CDR3 loop: CASSRGPDEKLFF. CDR3 bases: TGCGCCAGCAGCCGAGGGCCAGATGAAAAACTGTTTTTT. The V gene is TRBV4-1, the J gene TRBJ1-4; D remains unclear. This CDR3 has 13 amino acids. Germline CDR1 reads MGHRA; CDR2 reads YSYEKL. Between the trimmed V and J ends, which lost 4 bases and 6 bases, there was a span of 9 bases.

A word on this clonotype: A much larger clone differs by one base, so this may be a read error. The chain is built from TRBV4-1 and TRBJ1-2; TRBD1 matches at 9 bases. CDR3 length: 14 residues. Germline CDR1 reads MGHRA; CDR2 reads YSYEKL. CDR3 nucleotides: TGCACCAGCAGCCGGACAGGGGTAGGCTATGGCTACACCTTC. It encodes CTSSRTGVGYGYTF.

This clonotype turned up a few times. The gene calls are TRBV18 and TRBJ1-1; 9 bases are shared with TRBD1. The germline V gene encodes CDR1 KGHSH and CDR2 LQKENI. This CDR3 is built from 15 residues. Losses at the gene ends were 2 bases for V and 3 bases for J; bases not matched to a gene: 4. CDR3 region: CASSPSTGGYTEAFF. The DNA for the CDR3 is TGTGCCAGCTCACCATCGACAGGGGGATACACTGAAGCTTTCTTT.

This clonotype was counted many times. This sequence joins TRBV6-5 and TRBJ1-5, with a weak D call TRBD1 (5 bases). Germline V gene sequence: CDR1 MNHEY, CDR2 SVGAGI. The CDR3 loop spans 14 amino acids. The V end lost 5 bases, the J end lost 4 bases, and 12 bases lay between the germline ends. The DNA for the CDR3 is TGTGCCAGCAGTCAGGGACGGCCTAATCAGCCCCAGCATTTT. It yields the protein CASSQGRPNQPQHF.

This clonotype was counted ten times or more. The rearrangement uses TRBV10-3 and TRBJ1-5; no clear D. The germline V and J ends were trimmed by 0 bases and 5 bases, with 8 bases remaining between them. Germline CDR1 ENHRY, CDR2 SYGVKD. The CDR3 totals 14 residues. CDR3 in amino acids: CAISESIRDQPQHF. In nucleotides, the CDR3 is TGTGCCATCAGTGAGTCGATCCGGGATCAGCCCCAGCATTTT.

This clonotype has ten or more counts. This chain connects TRBV2 to TRBJ2-3, with 9 bases fitting TRBD1. The CDR3 is made up of 14 amino acids. From germline, CDR1 is SNHLY and CDR2 FYNNEI. Trimming at V came to 5 bases and at J to 1 base, leaving 1 base not matched to a gene. The CDR3 loop is CASSRDRGTDTQYF. Here the CDR3 DNA reads TGTGCCAGCAGTCGGGACAGGGGCACAGATACGCAGTATTTT.

This clonotype was picked up many times. The chain uses TRBV10-3 and TRBJ1-1, with TRBD1 identical over 7 bases. Germline V gene sequence: CDR1 ENHRY, CDR2 SYGVKD. This CDR3 comprises 17 residues. J lost 0 bases, V lost 0 bases, and 7 bases had no gene match. The CDR3 loop is CAISESQGQGVNTEAFF. DNA of the CDR3: TGTGCCATCAGTGAGTCGCAGGGCCAGGGGGTGAACACTGAAGCTTTCTTT.

This clonotype was found a few times. The V and J genes are TRBV27 and TRBJ2-2, with D possibly matching TRBD1 (5 bases). Trimming cost V 8 bases and J 14 bases, with 24 bases left between them. In germline, CDR1 is MNHEY, CDR2 SMNVEV (reference sequence). This CDR3 is built from 14 residues. The CDR3 DNA sequence: TGTGCCAGCCGCGGACACGGATGGATGGGGTCACTGTTTTTT. Residues: CASRGHGWMGSLFF.

Many counts were recorded for this clonotype. The CDR3 DNA follows: TGTGCCAGCACTCCAGGGGGGGTACGCTCTGGAAACACCATATATTTT. Its protein product is CASTPGGVRSGNTIYF. The rearrangement uses TRBV6-6 and TRBJ1-3; 7 bases align to TRBD1. Looked up from germline, CDR1 is MNHNY and CDR2 is SVGAGI (reference sequence). CDR3 size: 16 residues. Trimming at V came to 7 bases and at J to 0 bases, leaving 9 bases not matched to a gene.

This clonotype was recorded many times. The chain joins TRBV20-1 to TRBJ2-1, with D perhaps given as TRBD1 or TRBD2 (5 bases each). With 2 bases removed from V and 8 bases from J, the gap between germline ends came to 19 bases. The CDR3 runs 15 residues. Per germline, CDR1 DFQATT and CDR2 SNEGSKA (reference sequence). The CDR3 region has the DNA TGCAGTGCTAGATTGCCGGGGACCGTTGTGCATGAGCAGTTCTTC. This encodes CSARLPGTVVHEQFF.

This clonotype was detected ten times or more. V and J are TRBV27 and TRBJ2-6, with D unresolved. Germline loops: CDR1 MNHEY, CDR2 SMNVEV (reference sequence). The CDR3 extends over 16 amino acids. V dropped 2 bases and J dropped 0 bases, with 8 bases sitting between them. The CDR3 is CASSLRFSSGANVLTF. The CDR3 bases are TGTGCCAGCAGTTTACGGTTCAGCTCTGGGGCCAACGTCCTGACTTTC.

This clonotype was detected many times. The genes are TRBV20-1 and TRBJ2-7; 11 bases map to TRBD1. The CDR3 has 15 residues. Germline lookup yields CDR1 DFQATT and CDR2 SNEGSKA (reference sequence). V shed 6 bases and J 1 base; nucleotides not matched to a gene: 8. For the CDR3, the DNA is TGCAGTGCGACACCGCGGGACAGGGGGTCCTACGAGCAGTACGTC. Residues: CSATPRDRGSYEQYV.

This clonotype showed up just a few times. The V gene is TRBV20-1, the J gene TRBJ2-1; D might be TRBD1 or TRBD2, each matching 6 bases. The CDR3 length is 17 residues. The germline V gene has CDR1 DFQATT and CDR2 SNEGSKA (reference sequence). Trimming shortened V by 0 bases and J by 3 bases, and 18 bases separated the two germline ends. CDR3 nucleotides: TGCAGTGCTAGAGATCTTAGCCCGGAGGGGGGCTACAATGAGCAGTTCTTC. Translating gives CSARDLSPEGGYNEQFF.